The sample holds many counts of the clone carrying this T cell receptor (beta chain). Preparation of the TCRbeta library involved a method that used unique molecular identifiers. MiXCR, applied by TCRdb to the PCR reads, yields one record per CDR3 protein. The table includes some 490,000 distinct CDR3 sequences, roughly an eighth detected once. The data stem from a study of T-cell reconstitution after alpha-beta-depleted transplantation in children. V was trimmed by 0 bases and J by 9 bases, leaving 14 bases between them. The CDR3 totals 15 residues. Germline assignment: CDR1 LGHDT and CDR2 YNNKEL (reference sequence).

Source: PBMCs from the stem cell graft donor, taken from the stem cell graft. The chain employs TRBV3-1 and TRBJ1-4; D possibly corresponds to TRBD1 (6 bases). This receptor was taken from a human donor who donated a stem cell graft to a child with combined immunodeficiency. Here the CDR3 DNA reads TGTGCCAGCAGCCAAGATGCACAGGGATCGAAAAAACTGTTTTTT. Its translation: CASSQDAQGSKKLFF.